Described below is a single T cell receptor (beta chain) sequence and its context. The sample is drawn from a study of blood T cell repertoires in COVID-19. Study in general: Samples came from the United States, Italy and Spain, spanning acute and convalescent COVID-19.

Authors' analysis steps: Scientists estimated how many nucleated cells there were by amplifying reference gene primers. Method: immunoSEQ multiplex PCR; TCRdb's copy keeps in-frame clones and lacks some. V and J calls and clone size come straight from that table; D and trimming were deduced from the DNA. The table records about 59,000 clones, almost 80% of them present only once. The sequence was obtained from an elderly man with acute or convalescent COVID-19. The material sequenced was peripheral blood.

The CDR3 here is CASSTRPSEPLHF. The DNA for the CDR3 is TGTGCCAGCTCAACCCGACCTAGCGAACCCCTCCACTTT. V and J are TRBV18 and TRBJ1-6; D gene ambiguous. The CDR3 has 13 amino acids. Germline CDR1 KGHSH, CDR2 LQKENI. V was pared by 5 bases and J by 12 bases, with 14 bases between.